This T cell receptor beta chain was recorded in a study of blood T cell repertoires in COVID-19. V dropped 6 bases and J dropped 6 bases, with 21 bases sitting between them. This CDR3 has 16 amino acids. Germline V gene lookup returns CDR1 KGHSH and CDR2 LQKENI. The repertoire was sequenced with immunoSEQ multiplex PCR; TCRdb's copy has only in-frame clones and lacks some. The sample lists approximately 200,000 clones, 84% seen once, with more than 9% in the top ten. The clonotype comes from a woman of 80 years or more with COVID-19, enrolled during active disease. Sequenced material: peripheral blood. The rearrangement uses TRBV18 and TRBJ1-5, with D unclear. This chain's CDR3 is CASSSRIMEGTQPQHF. The CDR3 coding sequence is TGTGCCAGCTCCTCACGCATTATGGAGGGTACTCAGCCCCAGCATTTT.